The clone carrying this TCR beta chain was seen once. Its antigen remains unknown. This CDR3 comprises 16 residues. V was cut by 3 bases and J by 2 bases, with 16 bases left in between. Germline lookup yields CDR1 SGHNT and CDR2 YYREEE (reference sequence). This specimen belongs to a study of cytomegalovirus exposure and HLA in healthy donors. Findings and caveats of the study: Most TCR sequences showed up rarely, but some public TCRs showed up in many donors.

The method was immunoSEQ multiplex PCR; TCRdb's version includes in-frame clones alone and lacks a portion of them. The sample carries 200,000 to 250,000 clones, roughly 84% recorded once. Specimen: PBMCs. The receptor was derived from a woman younger than 30 in good health and CMV-seropositive. J is TRBJ2-3 and V is TRBV5-4; maybe TRBD1 (7 bases). CDR3 amino acids: CASSSGAGQTTDTQYF. For the CDR3, the DNA is TGTGCCAGCAGCTCCGGGGCGGGACAGACCACAGATACGCAGTATTTT.